These T cell receptor beta chains were read from a single sample in a study of T-cell memory formation after mild COVID-19. In TCRdb, the 5' RACE reads were re-called with MiXCR into one record per CDR3 protein. Altogether about 470,000 distinct CDR3 sequences are present, around 25% being singletons, with the ten largest covering roughly an eighth. Sequencing was done on a sample of PBMCs or a T cell subset sorted from them (not recorded which). All receptors derive from an adult woman who had mild COVID-19 (a few samples of this study predate the infection). Cell type and time point are not known. CDR3s include the opening cysteine and the closing phenylalanine or tryptophan.

TRBV12-3/TRBV12-4	TRBJ1-3	CASRTDSRSGNTIYF
TRBV29-1	TRBJ2-5	CSVEGTQETQYF
TRBV20-1	TRBJ2-5	CSARVGLARETQYF
TRBV6-2/TRBV6-3	TRBJ2-7	CASSRSGRAHEQYF
TRBV15	TRBJ2-7	CATSRERGAGEQYF
TRBV3-1	TRBJ2-7	CASSQSIGTTSRDRVFEQYF
TRBV19	TRBJ1-1	CASSQRQGSNTEAFF
TRBV20-1	TRBJ2-1	CSAPRASGRVGYNEQFF
TRBV15	TRBJ1-1	CATSSQLREFTAFF
TRBV7-3	TRBJ2-1	CASSLIAGRFLGNEQFF
TRBV12-3/TRBV12-4	TRBJ2-3	CASSRNRDTQYF
TRBV18	TRBJ2-7	CASSTQTGQRDEQYF
TRBV3-1	TRBJ2-1	CASSQETSGRASEQFF
TRBV7-8	TRBJ2-5	CASSLGVWKGGETQYF
TRBV30	TRBJ1-1	CAWRLTVEAFF
TRBV24-1	TRBJ2-2	CATSGTRDTGELFF
TRBV7-2	TRBJ2-3	CASSLWSGVGDTQYF
TRBV6-5	TRBJ2-3	CASSYSLGTGGTNTQYF
TRBV27	TRBJ2-7	CASSFRPWGSEQYF
TRBV29-1	TRBJ1-2	CSVPLGQFHTF
TRBV7-3	TRBJ2-1	CASSKDPGAGNEQFF
TRBV6-5	TRBJ1-1	CASSSGTQNTEAFF
TRBV5-1	TRBJ2-7	CASSDGTGSSYEQYF
TRBV24-1	TRBJ2-3	CATSHSGTSTDTQYF
TRBV24-1	TRBJ2-5	CATSDFSEGEETQYF
TRBV3-1	TRBJ2-7	CASSQEGPYEQYF
TRBV19	TRBJ2-5	CASSPGLVMETQYF
TRBV25-1	TRBJ2-3	CASRGRGSDTQYF
TRBV30	TRBJ2-3	CASKQGSTDTQYF
TRBV20-1	TRBJ2-3	CSLLGLAGVPTDTQYF
TRBV7-9	TRBJ2-5	CASSLWSGGRQETQYF
TRBV20-1	TRBJ2-3	CSARGWMDTQYF
TRBV3-1	TRBJ2-7	CASSLPGQGEREQYF
TRBV12-3/TRBV12-4	TRBJ2-7	CASSIAGARQRYEQYF
TRBV18	TRBJ1-1	CASSQQGIGNTEAFF
TRBV4-3	TRBJ2-7	CASSRDVSYEQYF
TRBV7-3	TRBJ2-6	CASSPNGANVLTF
TRBV29-1	TRBJ2-4	CSVERGKVKNIQYF
TRBV5-1	TRBJ1-2	CASSPQGASWGYTF